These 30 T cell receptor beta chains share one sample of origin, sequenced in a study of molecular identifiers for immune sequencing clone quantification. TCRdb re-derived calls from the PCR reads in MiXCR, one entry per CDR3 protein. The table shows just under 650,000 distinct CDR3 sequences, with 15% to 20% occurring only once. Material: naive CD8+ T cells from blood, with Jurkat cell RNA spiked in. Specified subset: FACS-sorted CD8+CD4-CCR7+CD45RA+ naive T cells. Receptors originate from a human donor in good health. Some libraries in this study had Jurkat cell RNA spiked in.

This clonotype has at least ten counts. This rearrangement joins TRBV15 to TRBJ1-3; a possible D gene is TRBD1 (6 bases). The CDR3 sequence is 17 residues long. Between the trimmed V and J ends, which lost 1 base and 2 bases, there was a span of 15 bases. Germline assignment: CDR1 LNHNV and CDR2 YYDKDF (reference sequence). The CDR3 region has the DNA TGTGCCACCAGCAGAGGTGGACAGCCGTTAACTGGAAACACCATATATTTT. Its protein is CATSRGGQPLTGNTIYF.

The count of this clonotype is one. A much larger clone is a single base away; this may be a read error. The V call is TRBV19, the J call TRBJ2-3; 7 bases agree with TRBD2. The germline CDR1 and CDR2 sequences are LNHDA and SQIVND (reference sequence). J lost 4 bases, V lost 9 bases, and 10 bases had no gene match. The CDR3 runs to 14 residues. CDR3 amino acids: CASNPAGIADTQYF. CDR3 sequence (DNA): TGTGCCAGCAACCCAGCGGGGATCGCAGATACGCAGTATTTT.

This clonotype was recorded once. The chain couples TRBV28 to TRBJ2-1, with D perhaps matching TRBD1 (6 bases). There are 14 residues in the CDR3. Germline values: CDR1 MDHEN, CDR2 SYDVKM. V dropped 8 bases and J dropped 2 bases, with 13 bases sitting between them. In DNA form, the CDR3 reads TGTGCCAGCGGCATACACAGGGCCTACAATGAGCAGTTCTTC. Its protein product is CASGIHRAYNEQFF. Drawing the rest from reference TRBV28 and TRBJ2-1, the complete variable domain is DVKVTQSSRYLVKRTGEKVFLECVQDMDHENMFWYRQDPGLGLRLIYFSYDVKMKEKGDIPEGYSVSREKKERFSLILESASTNQTSMYLCASGIHRAYNEQFFGPGTRLTVL.

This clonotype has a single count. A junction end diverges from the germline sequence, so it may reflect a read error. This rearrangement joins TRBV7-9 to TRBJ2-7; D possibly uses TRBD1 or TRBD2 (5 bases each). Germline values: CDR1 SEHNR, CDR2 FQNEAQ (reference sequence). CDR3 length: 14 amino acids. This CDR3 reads CASSLSLRGYEQCF. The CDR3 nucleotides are TGTGCCAGCAGCTTATCCTTGAGGGGCTACGAGCAGTGCTTC.

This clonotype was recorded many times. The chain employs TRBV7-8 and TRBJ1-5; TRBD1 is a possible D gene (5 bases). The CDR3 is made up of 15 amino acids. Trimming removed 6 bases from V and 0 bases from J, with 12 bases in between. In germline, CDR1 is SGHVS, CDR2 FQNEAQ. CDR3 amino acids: CASSWGPGSNQPQHF. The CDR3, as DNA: TGTGCCAGCAGTTGGGGACCGGGTAGCAATCAGCCCCAGCATTTT.

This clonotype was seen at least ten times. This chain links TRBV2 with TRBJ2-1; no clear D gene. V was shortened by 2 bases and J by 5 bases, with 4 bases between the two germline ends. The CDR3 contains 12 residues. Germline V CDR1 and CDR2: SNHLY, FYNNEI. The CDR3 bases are TGTGCCAGCAGTGAATTCGACAATGAGCAGTTCTTC. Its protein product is CASSEFDNEQFF.

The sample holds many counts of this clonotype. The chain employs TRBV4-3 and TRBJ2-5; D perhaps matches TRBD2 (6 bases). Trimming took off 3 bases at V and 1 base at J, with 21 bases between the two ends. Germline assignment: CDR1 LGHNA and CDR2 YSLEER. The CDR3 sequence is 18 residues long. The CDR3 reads CASSHAFPPGGVQETQYF. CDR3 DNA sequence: TGCGCCAGCAGCCATGCGTTTCCCCCCGGCGGGGTCCAAGAGACCCAGTACTTC.

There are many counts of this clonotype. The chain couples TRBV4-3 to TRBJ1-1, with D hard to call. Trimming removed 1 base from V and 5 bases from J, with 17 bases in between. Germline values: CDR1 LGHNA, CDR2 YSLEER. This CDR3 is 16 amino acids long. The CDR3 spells CASSQGVDGEWTEAFF. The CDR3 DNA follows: TGCGCCAGCAGCCAAGGGGTAGATGGGGAGTGGACTGAAGCTTTCTTT.

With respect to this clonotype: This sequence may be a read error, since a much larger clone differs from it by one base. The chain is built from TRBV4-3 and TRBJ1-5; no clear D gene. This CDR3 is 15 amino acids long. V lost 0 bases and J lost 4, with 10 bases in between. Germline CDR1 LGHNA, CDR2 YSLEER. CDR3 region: CASSQDSADNQPQHF. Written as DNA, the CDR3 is TGCGCCAGCAGCCAAGATTCGGCAGATAATCAGCCCCAGCATTTT.

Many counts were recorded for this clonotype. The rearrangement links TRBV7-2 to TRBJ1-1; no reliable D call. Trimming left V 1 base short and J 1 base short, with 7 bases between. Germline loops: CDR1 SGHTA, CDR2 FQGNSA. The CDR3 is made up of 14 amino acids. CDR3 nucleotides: TGTGCCAGCAGCTTAGACCGGCAGAACACTGAAGCTTTCTTT. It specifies CASSLDRQNTEAFF.

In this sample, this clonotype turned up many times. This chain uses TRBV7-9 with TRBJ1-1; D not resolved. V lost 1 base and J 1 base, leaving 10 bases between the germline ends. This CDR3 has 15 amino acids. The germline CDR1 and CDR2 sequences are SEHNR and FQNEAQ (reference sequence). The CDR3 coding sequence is TGTGCCAGCAGCTTAGTCCGCCAGGAGAACACTGAAGCTTTCTTT. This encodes CASSLVRQENTEAFF. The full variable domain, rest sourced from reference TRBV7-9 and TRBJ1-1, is DTGVSQNPRHKITKRGQNVTFRCDPISEHNRLYWYRQTLGQGPEFLTYFQNEAQLEKSRLLSDRFSAERPKGSFSTLEIQRTEQGDSAMYLCASSLVRQENTEAFFGQGTRLTVV.

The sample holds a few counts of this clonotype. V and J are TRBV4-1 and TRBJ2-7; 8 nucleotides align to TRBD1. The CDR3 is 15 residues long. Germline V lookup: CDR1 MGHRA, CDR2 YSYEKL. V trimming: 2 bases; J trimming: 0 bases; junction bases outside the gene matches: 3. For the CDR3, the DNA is TGCGCCAGCAGCCAACGGGACAGGAGCTCCTACGAGCAGTACTTC. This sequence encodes CASSQRDRSSYEQYF.

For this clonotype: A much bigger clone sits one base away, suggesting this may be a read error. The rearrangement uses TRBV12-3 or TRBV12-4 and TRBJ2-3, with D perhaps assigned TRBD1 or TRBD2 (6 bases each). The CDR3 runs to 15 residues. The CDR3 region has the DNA TGTGCCAGCAGTTGGGGGGCAGGAGGGATAGATACGCGGTATTTT. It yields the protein CASSWGAGGIDTRYF.

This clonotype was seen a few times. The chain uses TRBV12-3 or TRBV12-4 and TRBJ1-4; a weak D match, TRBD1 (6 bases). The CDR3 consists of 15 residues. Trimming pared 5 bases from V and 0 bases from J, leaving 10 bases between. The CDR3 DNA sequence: TGTGCCAGCAGTGGGACATTGGCAACTAATGAAAAACTGTTTTTT. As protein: CASSGTLATNEKLFF.

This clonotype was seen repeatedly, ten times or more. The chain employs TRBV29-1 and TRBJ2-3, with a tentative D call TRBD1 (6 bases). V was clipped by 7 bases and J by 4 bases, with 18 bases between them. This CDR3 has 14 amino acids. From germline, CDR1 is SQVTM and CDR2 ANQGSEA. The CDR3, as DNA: TGCAGCGCACCAGACAGGATTCGCCCAGATACGCAGTATTTT. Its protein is CSAPDRIRPDTQYF.

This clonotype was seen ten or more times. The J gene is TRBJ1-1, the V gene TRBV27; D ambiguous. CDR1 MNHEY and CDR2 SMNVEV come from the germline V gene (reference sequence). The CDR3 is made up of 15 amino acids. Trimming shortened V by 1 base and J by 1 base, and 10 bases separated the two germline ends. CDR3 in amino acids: CASSLYSSSNTEAFF. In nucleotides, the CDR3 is TGTGCCAGCAGTTTATACAGCAGTTCGAACACTGAAGCTTTCTTT.

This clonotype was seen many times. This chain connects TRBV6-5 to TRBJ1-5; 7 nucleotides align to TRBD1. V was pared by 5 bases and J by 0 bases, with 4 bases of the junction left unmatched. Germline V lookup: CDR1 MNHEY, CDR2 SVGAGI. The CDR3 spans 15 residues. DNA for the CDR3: TGTGCCAGCAGTCGGACAGGATATAGCAATCAGCCCCAGCATTTT. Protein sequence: CASSRTGYSNQPQHF.

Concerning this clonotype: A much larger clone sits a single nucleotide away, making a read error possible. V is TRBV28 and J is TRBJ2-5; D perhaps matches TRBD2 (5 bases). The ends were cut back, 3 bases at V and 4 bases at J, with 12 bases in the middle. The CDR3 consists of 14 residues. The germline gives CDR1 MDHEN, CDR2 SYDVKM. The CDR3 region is CASSLKEEGETQYF. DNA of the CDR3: TGTGCCAGCAGTTTGAAAGAAGAGGGAGAGACCCAGTACTTC.

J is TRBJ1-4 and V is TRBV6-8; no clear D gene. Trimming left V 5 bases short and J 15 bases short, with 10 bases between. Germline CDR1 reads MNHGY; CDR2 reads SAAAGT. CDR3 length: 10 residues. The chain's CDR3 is CASSIPEVFF. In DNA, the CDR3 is TGTGCCAGCAGTATACCCGAAGTGTTTTTT.

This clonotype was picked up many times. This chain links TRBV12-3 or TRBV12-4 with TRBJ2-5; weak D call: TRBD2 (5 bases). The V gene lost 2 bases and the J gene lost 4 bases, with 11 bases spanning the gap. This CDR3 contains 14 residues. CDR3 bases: TGTGCCAGCAGTTTACGTCTAGCTGGAGAGACCCAGTACTTC. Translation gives CASSLRLAGETQYF.

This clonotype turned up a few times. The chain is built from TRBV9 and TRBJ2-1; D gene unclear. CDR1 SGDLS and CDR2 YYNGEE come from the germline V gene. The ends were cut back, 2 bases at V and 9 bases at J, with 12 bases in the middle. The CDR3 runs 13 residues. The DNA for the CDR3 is TGTGCCAGCAGCGTTTTTGTGTTGAGTGAGCAGTTCTTC. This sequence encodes CASSVFVLSEQFF.

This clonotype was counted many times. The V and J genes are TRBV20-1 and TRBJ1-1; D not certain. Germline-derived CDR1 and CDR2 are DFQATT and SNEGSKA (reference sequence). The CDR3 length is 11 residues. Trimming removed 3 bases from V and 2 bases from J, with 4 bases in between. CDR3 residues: CSASVNTEAFF. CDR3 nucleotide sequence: TGCAGTGCTAGTGTAAACACTGAAGCTTTCTTT.

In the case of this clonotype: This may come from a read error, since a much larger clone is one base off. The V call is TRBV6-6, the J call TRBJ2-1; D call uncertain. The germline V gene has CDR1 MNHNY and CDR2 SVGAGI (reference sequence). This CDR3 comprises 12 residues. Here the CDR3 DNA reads TGTGCCAGCAGTTATGTTGACAATGAGCAGCTCTTC. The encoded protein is CASSYVDNEQLF.

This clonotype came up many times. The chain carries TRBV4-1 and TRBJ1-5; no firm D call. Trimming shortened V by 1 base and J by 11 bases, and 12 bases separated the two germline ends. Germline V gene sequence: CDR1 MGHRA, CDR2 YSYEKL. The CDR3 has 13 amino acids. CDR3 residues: CASSQGTFEAQHF. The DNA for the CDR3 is TGCGCCAGCAGCCAAGGGACCTTTGAGGCCCAGCATTTT.

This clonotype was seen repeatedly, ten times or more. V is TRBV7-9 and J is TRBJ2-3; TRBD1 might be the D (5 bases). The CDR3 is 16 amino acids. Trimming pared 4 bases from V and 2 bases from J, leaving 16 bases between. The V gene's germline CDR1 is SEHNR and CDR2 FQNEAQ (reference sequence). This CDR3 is CASSSRDSTYTDTQYF. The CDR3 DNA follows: TGTGCCAGCAGCTCCAGAGACAGTACCTACACAGATACGCAGTATTTT.

The CDR3 DNA reads as TGTGCCTGGAGTGTATTGTCTAGCCGTTTGGATGAGCAGTTCTTC. Protein sequence: CAWSVLSSRLDEQFF. This chain connects TRBV30 to TRBJ2-1, with D perhaps matching TRBD2 (5 bases). The CDR3 totals 15 residues. The V gene lost 0 bases and the J gene lost 8 bases, with 17 bases spanning the gap. Germline CDR1 and CDR2: GTSNPN and SVGIG (reference sequence).

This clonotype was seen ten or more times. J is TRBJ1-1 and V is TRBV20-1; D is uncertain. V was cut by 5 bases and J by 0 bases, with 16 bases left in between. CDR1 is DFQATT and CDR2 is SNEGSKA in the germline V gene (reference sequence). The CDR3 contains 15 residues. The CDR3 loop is CSARAGERMNTEAFF. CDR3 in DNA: TGCAGTGCTCGGGCCGGTGAGAGGATGAACACTGAAGCTTTCTTT.

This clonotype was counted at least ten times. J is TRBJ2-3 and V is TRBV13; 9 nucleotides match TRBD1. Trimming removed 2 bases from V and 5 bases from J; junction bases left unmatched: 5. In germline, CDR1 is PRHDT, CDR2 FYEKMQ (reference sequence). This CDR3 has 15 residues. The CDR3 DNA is TGTGCCAGCAGCTTATTACAGGGGGCAGGAGATACGCAGTATTTT. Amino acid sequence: CASSLLQGAGDTQYF.

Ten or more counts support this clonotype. The CDR3 here is CASSGRDYRYGYTF. The CDR3 DNA is TGCGCCAGCAGCGGGAGGGATTACCGCTATGGCTACACCTTC. This chain uses TRBV5-1 with TRBJ1-2; the D is unclear. The CDR3 is 14 residues long. Germline V gene data show CDR1 as SGHRS and CDR2 as YFSETQ. V dropped 4 bases and J dropped 4 bases, with 14 bases sitting between them.

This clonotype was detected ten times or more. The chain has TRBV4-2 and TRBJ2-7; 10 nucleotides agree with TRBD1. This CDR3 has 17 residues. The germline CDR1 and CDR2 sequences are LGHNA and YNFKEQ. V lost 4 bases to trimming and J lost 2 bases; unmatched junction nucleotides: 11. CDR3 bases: TGTGCCAGCAGCCTTTCCCCTTCCGGGACAGGGGCCTACGAGCAGTACTTC. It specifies CASSLSPSGTGAYEQYF.